These 18 T cell receptor beta chains originate from one sample sequenced in a study of T cell repertoires in cytomegalovirus infection. TCRdb redid the calling of the reads with MiXCR, one entry per CDR3 protein. This sample has more than 350,000 distinct CDR3 sequences, with approximately 30% found just once. Sequenced: PBMCs. All receptors come from a human donor in good health (CMV status not recorded). Some clones in this sample may be carry-over from other donors' samples.

This clonotype occurred many times. This chain links TRBV11-2 with TRBJ2-7; D is unclear. Germline loops: CDR1 SGHAT, CDR2 FQNNGV. This CDR3 has 13 residues. The germline V and J ends were trimmed by 1 base and 3 bases, with 7 bases remaining between them. CDR3 coding DNA: TGTGCCAGCAGCTTAGCGTCGAACTACGAGCAGTACTTC. Translating it yields CASSLASNYEQYF.

This sequence joins TRBV24-1 and TRBJ2-7; D is unclear. Germline CDR1 KGHDR, CDR2 SFDVKD. The CDR3 runs 15 residues. Between the trimmed V and J ends, which lost 4 bases and 3 bases, there was a span of 15 bases. CDR3 sequence (DNA): TGTGCCACCAGTGACCCGAAACACGGATTCTACGAGCAGTACTTC. Translating it yields CATSDPKHGFYEQYF.

The chain is built from TRBV28 and TRBJ1-5; TRBD1 aligns across 8 bases. The junction had 12 bases not matched to a gene; V was cut back by 5 bases and J by 12 bases. CDR1 is MDHEN and CDR2 is SYDVKM in the germline V gene. The length of the CDR3 is 14 residues. CDR3 loop: CASSIGQGRSIQHF. In nucleotides, the CDR3 is TGTGCCAGCAGTATAGGACAGGGTCGGTCGATCCAGCATTTT.

As for this clonotype: One base away lies a much larger clone, so this may be a sequencing read error. The V and J genes are TRBV6-5 and TRBJ1-2; D possibly corresponds to TRBD1 (5 bases). Trimming pared 9 bases from V and 2 bases from J, leaving 13 bases between. The CDR3 has 13 amino acids. From germline, CDR1 is MNHEY and CDR2 SVGAGI. CDR3 sequence reads: CARRGEVNYGYTF. The CDR3 bases are TGTGCCAGAAGAGGGGAGGTGAACTATGGCTACACCTTC.

In regard to this clonotype: The germline gene is not matched at one end of the junction; a read error may be the cause. DNA of the CDR3: TGTGCCAGTAGTAGAAAAGGGGGCCTGAACACCTGGGAGCTGTTTTTT. Translating gives CASSRKGGLNTWELFF. The chain combines TRBV19 with TRBJ2-2; TRBD1 aligns across 7 bases. Germline V gene lookup returns CDR1 LNHDA and CDR2 SQIVND (reference sequence). The CDR3 runs 16 residues.

Only a few counts were recorded for this clonotype. A read error may account for a junction end that differs from germline. V and J are TRBV7-6 and TRBJ2-5; TRBD2 matches at 8 bases. CDR3 size: 15 residues. Germline loops: CDR1 SGHVS, CDR2 FNYEAQ. Here the CDR3 reads CASSLAGGPQGTQYF. The CDR3 DNA reads TGTGCCAGCAGCTTGGCGGGGGGACCTCAAGGGACCCAGTACTTC.

This clonotype has a handful of counts. The gene calls are TRBV6-1 and TRBJ2-6; unclear D gene. Trimming took 5 bases from V and 0 from J, leaving 14 bases between them. Germline lookup yields CDR1 MNHNS and CDR2 SASEGT. CDR3 length equals 17 residues. The CDR3 here is CASSSLDLLSGANVLTF. The CDR3 DNA follows: TGTGCCAGCAGTTCCCTGGACCTACTCTCTGGGGCCAACGTCCTGACTTTC.

This clonotype was seen repeatedly, ten times or more. The V gene is TRBV7-8, the J gene TRBJ2-7; D remains unclear. The V and J ends lost 0 bases and 5 bases respectively, with 5 bases between them. The CDR3 sequence is 12 residues long. Germline V lookup: CDR1 SGHVS, CDR2 FQNEAQ. CDR3 DNA sequence: TGTGCCAGCAGCTTAGCGAAGGACGAGCAGTACTTC. Translation gives CASSLAKDEQYF.

Points on this clonotype: The conserved phenylalanine or tryptophan is not found at the CDR3 terminus, so this likely reflects a read error. V usage is TRBV19 and J usage is TRBJ2-1; TRBD1 is a possible D gene (6 bases). This CDR3 comprises 15 residues. From germline, CDR1 is LNHDA and CDR2 SQIVND (reference sequence). Trimming cost V 4 bases and J 0 bases, with 10 bases left between them. CDR3 residues: CASSTDRSSYNEQFL. The CDR3 DNA reads TGTGCCAGTAGTACAGACAGGAGCTCCTACAATGAGCAGTTCTTA.

In this sample, this clonotype turned up many times. The chain is built from TRBV12-3 or TRBV12-4 and TRBJ1-6; D is unresolved. CDR3 length: 14 amino acids. Deletions cut 5 bases from V and 9 bases from J, with 14 bases between. The CDR3 loop is CASSAVRAGSPLHF. The CDR3 DNA reads TGTGCCAGCAGTGCCGTCCGGGCGGGTTCACCCCTCCACTTT.

A few counts support this clonotype. This chain joins TRBV24-1 and TRBJ1-2; D gene uncertain. Germline CDR1 reads KGHDR; CDR2 reads SFDVKD. This CDR3 region has 14 residues. The germline V and J ends were trimmed by 10 bases and 5 bases, with 19 bases remaining between them. CDR3 nucleotide sequence: TGTGCCACGGCTATCTTGAAGGGATTTTATGGCTACACCTTC. Translated, it gives CATAILKGFYGYTF.

The chain couples TRBV5-6 to TRBJ1-2; no clear D gene. V lost 1 base to trimming and J lost 6 bases, with 4 bases between them. CDR1 is SGHDT and CDR2 is YYEEEE in the germline V gene. The CDR3 runs 11 residues. The CDR3 bases are TGTGCCAGCAGCTTGTTAAATGGCTACACCTTC. Translation gives CASSLLNGYTF. The whole variable domain, filled in from reference TRBV5-6 and TRBJ1-2, reads DAGVTQSPTHLIKTRGQQVTLRCSPKSGHDTVSWYQQALGQGPQFIFQYYEEEERQRGNFPDRFSGHQFPNYSSELNVNALLLGDSALYLCASSLLNGYTFGSGTRLTVV.

This clonotype was counted only a few times. The V call is TRBV20-1, the J call TRBJ2-3, with 11 bases lining up with TRBD2. The V segment lost 2 bases and the J segment 1 base; nucleotides outside the gene matches: 8. Germline V gene data show CDR1 as DFQATT and CDR2 as SNEGSKA (reference sequence). This CDR3 has 17 amino acids. This CDR3 reads CSARRELAGAGTDTQYF. The CDR3, as DNA: TGCAGTGCTAGACGGGAACTAGCGGGGGCCGGCACAGATACGCAGTATTTT.

This sequence joins TRBV19 and TRBJ1-1; TRBD1 aligns across 7 bases. The CDR3 contains 14 residues. The trim removed 6 bases at V and 5 bases at J, leaving 9 bases unmatched. Germline V gene data show CDR1 as LNHDA and CDR2 as SQIVND (reference sequence). CDR3 DNA sequence: TGTGCCAGTAGAAAGGACAGGCAACCTACTGAAGCTTTCTTT. Its protein product is CASRKDRQPTEAFF. Full variable domain (missing parts from reference TRBV19 and TRBJ1-1): DGGITQSPKYLFRKEGQNVTLSCEQNLNHDAMYWYRQDPGQGLRLIYYSQIVNDFQKGDIAEGYSVSREKKESFPLTVTSAQKNPTAFYLCASRKDRQPTEAFFGQGTRLTVV.

This clonotype was picked up a small number of times. The chain has TRBV11-2 and TRBJ2-2; the match to TRBD2 covers 7 bases. J gave up 5 bases and V 5 bases, and 8 bases lay outside the gene matches. Looked up from germline, CDR1 is SGHAT and CDR2 is FQNNGV. CDR3 length: 15 residues. The CDR3 region is CASSPHDGGTGELFF. CDR3 bases: TGTGCCAGCAGCCCACATGACGGGGGGACCGGGGAGCTGTTTTTT.

This clonotype has more than one count but fewer than ten. The chain has TRBV4-1 and TRBJ2-4, with D perhaps matching TRBD2 (6 bases). Deletions cut 1 base from V and 0 bases from J, with 25 bases between. The length of the CDR3 is 21 residues. The V gene's germline CDR1 is MGHRA and CDR2 YSYEKL. CDR3 coding DNA: TGCGCCAGCAGCCAAGTCCTCCTAGCGCACAGGTTCCCCCTAGCCAAAAACATTCAGTACTTC. Protein: CASSQVLLAHRFPLAKNIQYF.

In the case of this clonotype: It may be a read error: a sequence one base away is much more abundant. The chain is built from TRBV7-6 and TRBJ2-3, with no clear D. The germline gives CDR1 SGHVS, CDR2 FNYEAQ. V was clipped by 6 bases and J by 2 bases, with 15 bases between them. This CDR3 comprises 15 residues. The CDR3 spells CASRWGSADTDTQYF. The CDR3 nucleotides read TGTGCCAGCAGGTGGGGTTCCGCGGACACAGATACGCAGTATTTT.

The CDR3, as DNA: TGCAGCGTTGATGGAAGCGGGTCCGATACGCAGTATTTT. It specifies CSVDGSGSDTQYF. The chain carries TRBV29-1 and TRBJ2-3; perhaps TRBD2 as D (6 bases). The V gene's germline CDR1 is SQVTM and CDR2 ANQGSEA. The CDR3 is 13 amino acids. Between the trimmed V and J ends, which lost 3 bases and 6 bases, there was a span of 13 bases.